This T cell receptor (beta chain) was identified in a study of shared clonotypes between healthy human individuals. Background on the study: Used for every donor were three CD4 naive, three CD4 memory, two CD8 naive and one CD8 memory plate. The study's findings and limits: Memory subsets generally showed smaller estimated richness than naive subsets did.

This clone showed up just once. The target antigen is unknown. Sequenced by immunoSEQ multiplex PCR; TCRdb stores in-frame clones only, minus some. The sample shows some 500,000 clones, about 95% of them seen only once. The authors divided CD4+ cells into CD45RA+ naive and CD45RA-negative memory subsets. Germline CDR1 reads SGHDT; CDR2 reads YYEEEE. The CDR3 loop spans 18 amino acids. The V segment lost 0 bases and the J segment 6 bases; nucleotides outside the gene matches: 11. The J gene is TRBJ2-3, the V gene TRBV5-6, with 12 bases fitting TRBD1. Sequencing used naive CD4+ T cells sorted from blood. The subset: CD45RA+ positively selected. The receptor was derived from a woman aged 30 to 39 in good health. This CDR3 is CASSLARAGQGAFDTQYF. CDR3 DNA: TGTGCCAGCAGCTTGGCCCGCGCGGGACAGGGGGCTTTCGATACGCAGTATTTT.